The 23 T cell receptor beta chains below come from one sample, sequenced in a study of shared clonotypes between healthy human individuals. Profiled with immunoSEQ multiplex PCR; TCRdb holds only in-frame clones, not every one. The profile shows approximately 2,300,000 clones, just under 95% of them singletons. Source material: naive CD4+ T cells from PBMCs. Noted subset: CD45RA+ positively selected. The receptors originated from a man aged 18 to 29 in good health. Some clones in this sample may be carry-over from other donors' samples.

The V and J genes are TRBV7-3 and TRBJ2-2; 14 nucleotides match TRBD2. Germline assignment: CDR1 SGHTA and CDR2 FQGTGA. The CDR3 runs 20 residues. The V and J ends lost 1 base and 3 bases, in that order; junction bases with no gene match: 10. DNA for the CDR3: TGTGCCAGCAGCTTAAGAGGCGTGGGACTAGCGGGAGTAGACACCGGGGAGCTGTTTTTT. Its protein is CASSLRGVGLAGVDTGELFF.

The sample holds one count of this clone. The chain recombines TRBV6-1 with TRBJ2-3; D is unclear. CDR3 length: 13 residues. The ends were cut back, 0 bases at V and 10 bases at J, with 11 bases in the middle. Germline lookup yields CDR1 MNHNS and CDR2 SASEGT. CDR3 loop: CASSEAWVGSQYF. CDR3 coding DNA: TGTGCCAGCAGTGAAGCGTGGGTGGGGTCGCAGTATTTT.

This clone was detected once. CDR3 protein: CASSRDRGPYNEQFF. CDR3 coding DNA: TGTGCCAGCAGCCGAGACAGGGGGCCCTACAATGAGCAGTTCTTC. The genes are TRBV5-6 and TRBJ2-1; TRBD1 matches 10 bases. The CDR3 extends over 15 amino acids. The V and J ends lost 4 bases and 2 bases, in that order; junction bases with no gene match: 3. The germline V gene has CDR1 SGHDT and CDR2 YYEEEE. The full variable domain, in which reference TRBV5-6 and TRBJ2-1 provide the parts outside the CDR3, is DAGVTQSPTHLIKTRGQQVTLRCSPKSGHDTVSWYQQALGQGPQFIFQYYEEEERQRGNFPDRFSGHQFPNYSSELNVNALLLGDSALYLCASSRDRGPYNEQFFGPGTRLTVL.

The CDR3 region is CASSLGRIGSGYEQYF. The CDR3 DNA follows: TGTGCCAGCAGCTTAGGACGAATTGGGAGCGGCTACGAGCAGTACTTC. The V and J genes are TRBV7-2 and TRBJ2-7, with D maybe TRBD2 (5 bases). Germline lookup yields CDR1 SGHTA and CDR2 FQGNSA. CDR3 length: 16 amino acids. Trimming removed 1 base from V and 3 bases from J, with 16 bases in between.

The chain joins TRBV27 to TRBJ2-1, with D possibly being TRBD1 or TRBD2 (9 bases each). The CDR3 covers 15 residues. V dropped 8 bases and J dropped 5 bases, with 19 bases sitting between them. CDR1 and CDR2 from the germline V gene are MNHEY and SMNVEV (reference sequence). In DNA form, the CDR3 reads TGTGCCAGCGCGGGGGGGACAGGGTTCGACAATGAGCAGTTCTTC. This translates into CASAGGTGFDNEQFF.

The genes are TRBV9 and TRBJ2-7, with 7 bases identical to TRBD2. After removal of 2 bases from V and 2 bases from J, the junction contained 4 bases not matched to a gene. The CDR3 consists of 14 residues. In germline, CDR1 is SGDLS, CDR2 YYNGEE. The DNA for the CDR3 is TGTGCCAGCAGCGTCCGGGACTACCCCTACGAGCAGTACTTC. Its protein product is CASSVRDYPYEQYF. Combining the CDR3 with reference TRBV9 and TRBJ2-7 gives the whole variable domain DSGVTQTPKHLITATGQRVTLRCSPRSGDLSVYWYQQSLDQGLQFLIQYYNGEERAKGNILERFSAQQFPDLHSELNLSSLELGDSALYFCASSVRDYPYEQYFGPGTRLTVT.

V usage is TRBV18 and J usage is TRBJ1-1; 11 bases map to TRBD1. CDR3 length equals 14 residues. Losses at the gene ends were 6 bases for V and 6 bases for J; bases not matched to a gene: 6. The germline V gene has CDR1 KGHSH and CDR2 LQKENI. The CDR3: CASSRTGGGAEAFF. The CDR3, as DNA: TGTGCCAGCTCGCGGACAGGGGGCGGTGCTGAAGCTTTCTTT. The whole variable domain, filled in from reference TRBV18 and TRBJ1-1, reads NAGVMQNPRHLVRRRGQEARLRCSPMKGHSHVYWYRQLPEEGLKFMVYLQKENIIDESGMPKERFSAEFPKEGPSILRIQQVVRGDSAAYFCASSRTGGGAEAFFGQGTRLTVV.

In the case of this clone: Other DNA sequences within the sample encode an identical CDR3. This chain connects TRBV10-3 to TRBJ2-5; D is undetermined. The germline gives CDR1 ENHRY, CDR2 SYGVKD. V shed 2 bases and J shed 5 bases, with 3 bases lying between them. This CDR3 is built from 11 residues. The CDR3 DNA reads as TGTGCCATCAGTGAGCGTGAGACCCAGTACTTC. Translating it yields CAISERETQYF.

On this clone: Other DNA sequences in this sample translate to the same CDR3. The V gene is TRBV5-1, the J gene TRBJ1-2, with 11 bases lining up with TRBD1. Germline lookup yields CDR1 SGHRS and CDR2 YFSETQ. The CDR3 runs to 14 residues. V lost 4 bases, J lost 4 bases, and 3 bases stayed unmatched. The CDR3 loop is CASSPGTGGYGYTF. The CDR3, as DNA: TGCGCCAGCAGCCCAGGGACAGGGGGCTATGGCTACACCTTC.

V usage is TRBV4-1 and J usage is TRBJ1-2; a weak D match, TRBD1 (5 bases). CDR1 is MGHRA, CDR2 YSYEKL, per germline. The V and J ends lost 2 bases and 8 bases respectively, with 15 bases between them. The CDR3 runs 14 residues. The CDR3 spells CASSQPGQGIGYTF. As DNA, the CDR3 is TGCGCCAGCAGCCAACCCGGCCAGGGCATCGGCTACACCTTC.

The chain uses TRBV23-1 and TRBJ2-7, with D tentatively TRBD1 or TRBD2 (6 bases each). TRBV23-1 is sorted into the ORF group, with uncertain function. The V end was cut by 0 bases, the J end by 0 bases, with 12 bases between. CDR3 size: 16 residues. For the CDR3, the DNA is TGCGCCAGCAGTCAATCTAGGGGGGAGTACTCCTACGAGCAGTACTTC. This encodes CASSQSRGEYSYEQYF.

This clone was counted a single time. The rearrangement links TRBV7-2 to TRBJ2-1; D may be TRBD2 (6 bases). Germline CDR1 reads SGHTA; CDR2 reads FQGNSA. V lost 1 base and J lost 12, with 16 bases in between. The CDR3 is 14 residues long. The CDR3 loop is CASSLGGTPGRQFF. The CDR3 region has the DNA TGTGCCAGCAGCTTAGGGGGGACTCCCGGAAGGCAGTTCTTC.

The rearrangement joins TRBV9 to TRBJ2-1; 7 bases agree with TRBD2. CDR1 SGDLS and CDR2 YYNGEE come from the germline V gene. This CDR3 is 14 amino acids long. The ends lost 4 bases at V and 8 bases at J; junction bases unmatched: 9. This CDR3 is CASSIGRALDEQFF. The CDR3 nucleotides are TGTGCCAGCAGCATTGGGAGGGCCCTCGATGAGCAGTTCTTC.

The chain links TRBV28 to TRBJ2-5; 16 bases agree with TRBD2. CDR1 is MDHEN, CDR2 SYDVKM, per germline. This CDR3 spans 18 amino acids. The trim removed 3 bases at V and 5 bases at J, leaving 9 bases unmatched. CDR3 region: CASSLRLGLAGGGETQYF. Here the CDR3 DNA reads TGTGCCAGCAGTTTGCGCCTGGGACTAGCGGGAGGGGGGGAGACCCAGTACTTC.

The rearrangement links TRBV25-1 to TRBJ2-7, with D unclear. The CDR3 is 17 amino acids. Germline assignment: CDR1 MGHDK and CDR2 SYGVNS. V lost 7 bases to trimming and J lost 5 bases, with 27 bases between them. Here the CDR3 DNA reads TGTGCCAGCACCCTCCCAATCCCCTTTGGCCTTCACCACGAGCAGTACTTC. Translating it yields CASTLPIPFGLHHEQYF.

The chain couples TRBV9 to TRBJ2-1; 8 positions agree with TRBD2. CDR1 and CDR2 (germline): SGDLS, YYNGEE. This CDR3 region has 18 residues. With 3 bases clipped from V and 4 bases from J, the junction kept 15 bases outside the gene matches. Written as DNA, the CDR3 is TGTGCCAGCAGCGGTGAACCTCCGGGACTAGTCTCATACAATGAGCAGTTCTTC. This codes for CASSGEPPGLVSYNEQFF.

J is TRBJ2-7 and V is TRBV19; D tentatively reads TRBD1 or TRBD2 (5 bases each). The germline V gene has CDR1 LNHDA and CDR2 SQIVND (reference sequence). The V and J ends lost 5 bases and 8 bases respectively, with 16 bases between them. The CDR3 runs 13 residues. Here the CDR3 reads CASSALGDGQQYF. The CDR3 bases are TGTGCCAGTAGTGCCCTGGGGGATGGTCAGCAGTACTTC.

The chain employs TRBV7-9 and TRBJ2-1, with 9 nucleotides matching TRBD2. Germline-derived CDR1 and CDR2 are SEHNR and FQNEAQ (reference sequence). With V trimmed by 1 base and J by 10 bases, 8 bases remained unmatched. The CDR3 is made up of 15 amino acids. CDR3 sequence reads: CASSLEGLAGMEQFF. The CDR3 nucleotides read TGTGCCAGCAGCTTAGAGGGCCTAGCGGGAATGGAGCAGTTCTTC.

A few counts support this clone. The V gene is TRBV5-4, the J gene TRBJ1-1; 7 nucleotides align to TRBD1. This CDR3 comprises 15 residues. Trimming at V came to 4 bases and at J to 1 base, leaving 7 bases not matched to a gene. CDR1 is SGHNT, CDR2 YYREEE, per germline (reference sequence). The CDR3 nucleotides are TGTGCCAGCAGCCAATTCGGGACAGCGAACACTGAAGCTTTCTTT. As protein: CASSQFGTANTEAFF.

This clone was observed a few times. The chain uses TRBV4-1 and TRBJ1-1; D perhaps matches TRBD1 (6 bases). Trimming took 1 base from V and 3 from J, leaving 15 bases between them. This CDR3 has 16 amino acids. The germline V gene has CDR1 MGHRA and CDR2 YSYEKL. The DNA of the CDR3 is TGCGCCAGCAGCCAAGGAGTAGACAGGCCATACACTGAAGCTTTCTTT. It encodes CASSQGVDRPYTEAFF.

In this sample, this clone turned up once. The genes are TRBV7-8 and TRBJ2-7; 7 bases are shared with TRBD1. Losses at the gene ends were 3 bases for V and 0 bases for J; bases not matched to a gene: 11. The V gene's germline CDR1 is SGHVS and CDR2 FQNEAQ. The CDR3 has 17 residues. CDR3 bases: TGTGCCAGCAGCTTGCGACAGGGAGATACGATCTCCTACGAGCAGTACTTC. It translates to CASSLRQGDTISYEQYF.

The chain uses TRBV2 and TRBJ1-4; TRBD1 matches at 10 bases. Trimming took 6 bases from V and 3 from J; bases not matched to a gene: 4. The CDR3 extends over 15 amino acids. Germline V gene sequence: CDR1 SNHLY, CDR2 FYNNEI. CDR3 DNA: TGTGCCAGCAGGACAGGACAGGGGGCTAATGAAAAACTGTTTTTT. Protein product: CASRTGQGANEKLFF.

This chain links TRBV7-7 with TRBJ2-1, with 12 bases lining up with TRBD2. The CDR3 extends over 16 amino acids. Germline V CDR1 and CDR2: SSHAT, FNYEAQ (reference sequence). V gave up 4 bases and J gave up 6 bases; unmatched junction bases: 7. CDR3 nucleotides: TGTGCCAGCAGCTCCTCACTAGCGGGAGGATTCAATGAGCAGTTCTTC. Its protein is CASSSSLAGGFNEQFF.